These 21 T cell receptor beta chains were sequenced from one sample in a study of T cells in Graves' hyperthyroidism and ophthalmopathy. RNA transcripts yielded amplified TCR beta CDR3 regions. Carried out on the TCR CDR3, a first-round RT-PCR used the HTBI primer set. TCRdb itself ran the multiplex PCR reads through MiXCR, one entry per CDR3 protein. The table lists 350,000 to 400,000 distinct CDR3 sequences, approximately 13% of them singletons. What was sequenced was blood. These receptor sequences come from a woman in her fifties or sixties with Graves' hyperthyroidism.

The V and J genes are TRBV7-2 and TRBJ2-3; the match to TRBD2 covers 7 bases. Germline V lookup: CDR1 SGHTA, CDR2 FQGNSA. This CDR3 comprises 16 residues. V shed 1 base and J 4 bases; nucleotides not matched to a gene: 8. The CDR3 protein is CASSLGGRAFADTQYF. CDR3 bases: TGTGCCAGCAGCTTAGGTGGGAGGGCCTTCGCAGATACGCAGTATTTT.

At least ten counts were recorded for this clonotype. The rearrangement joins TRBV18 to TRBJ2-7, with 7 bases matching TRBD2. Germline CDR1 and CDR2: KGHSH and LQKENI. This CDR3 is built from 15 residues. V lost 3 bases and J lost 3; bases outside the gene matches: 8. The CDR3 bases are TGTGCCAGCTCACCTTCCGGCGGGAGTAGCTACGAGCAGTACTTC. The encoded protein is CASSPSGGSSYEQYF.

This clonotype was observed a handful of times. The chain recombines TRBV28 with TRBJ1-5; 8 bases are shared with TRBD1. The germline V gene encodes CDR1 MDHEN and CDR2 SYDVKM. Trimming at V came to 6 bases and at J to 3 bases, leaving 10 bases not matched to a gene. This CDR3 has 16 amino acids. The DNA of the CDR3 is TGTGCCAGCAGCCCCGGGGGACAGGCCCCCAATCAGCCCCAGCATTTT. Translation: CASSPGGQAPNQPQHF.

This clonotype was recorded at least ten times. The V and J genes are TRBV5-1 and TRBJ1-2; TRBD1 aligns across 8 bases. V lost 4 bases to trimming and J lost 4 bases; unmatched junction nucleotides: 6. The CDR3 consists of 14 residues. Per the germline V gene, CDR1 is SGHRS and CDR2 is YFSETQ. The CDR3 DNA follows: TGCGCCAGCAGCGAGGACAGGGCCTCCTATGGCTACACCTTC. This gives the protein CASSEDRASYGYTF.

This clonotype has more than one count but fewer than ten. This chain joins TRBV7-9 and TRBJ2-2; D unresolved. Germline V CDR1 and CDR2: SEHNR, FQNEAQ (reference sequence). The CDR3 totals 16 residues. V was cut by 5 bases and J by 7 bases, with 20 bases left in between. The CDR3 region has the DNA TGTGCCAGCAGCCCTAATATTAGGGCTGATCACGGGGAGCTGTTTTTT. The encoded protein is CASSPNIRADHGELFF.

The V and J genes are TRBV12-3 or TRBV12-4 and TRBJ1-5, with 10 nucleotides matching TRBD1. The CDR3 sequence is 15 residues long. The V segment lost 5 bases and the J segment 4 bases; nucleotides outside the gene matches: 5. The CDR3 nucleotides are TGTGCCAGCAGTGACAGGGGGCTAGCAAATCAGCCCCAGCATTTT. Translated, it gives CASSDRGLANQPQHF.

This clonotype was counted ten times or more. The chain links TRBV28 to TRBJ1-2, with D uncertain. This CDR3 is built from 12 residues. The germline gives CDR1 MDHEN, CDR2 SYDVKM. V dropped 8 bases and J dropped 0 bases, with 7 bases sitting between them. As DNA, the CDR3 is TGTGCCAGCGGTCCTCCTAACTATGGCTACACCTTC. Its translation is CASGPPNYGYTF.

At least ten counts were recorded for this clonotype. DNA of the CDR3: TGTGCCTGGACTAGCGGGCCCAGCTCCTACAATGAGCAGTTCTTC. Protein: CAWTSGPSSYNEQFF. This chain connects TRBV30 to TRBJ2-1; 8 bases map to TRBD2. Germline V gene sequence: CDR1 GTSNPN, CDR2 SVGIG (reference sequence). The CDR3 consists of 15 residues. V shed 4 bases and J 0 bases; nucleotides not matched to a gene: 5.

This clonotype was seen repeatedly, ten times or more. The V and J genes are TRBV7-8 and TRBJ2-5, with a possible D match to TRBD2 (5 bases). V lost 5 bases to trimming and J lost 5 bases, with 18 bases between them. The V gene's germline CDR1 is SGHVS and CDR2 FQNEAQ. The CDR3 consists of 15 residues. CDR3 protein: CASSPYRLARETQYF. CDR3 nucleotide sequence: TGTGCCAGCAGCCCATACCGGCTAGCCAGGGAGACCCAGTACTTC.

The table lists this clonotype with many counts. The rearrangement links TRBV4-1 to TRBJ1-2; maybe TRBD1 (5 bases). Germline values: CDR1 MGHRA, CDR2 YSYEKL. The V and J ends lost 0 bases and 4 bases respectively, with 15 bases between them. The CDR3 is 16 residues long. The CDR3 sequence: CASSQDPAGQGYGYTF. The CDR3 nucleotides read TGCGCCAGCAGCCAAGATCCGGCAGGGCAAGGCTATGGCTACACCTTC.

This clonotype was seen many times. The rearrangement links TRBV6-1 to TRBJ1-1; unclear D gene. The CDR3 is 14 residues long. CDR1 and CDR2 from the germline V gene are MNHNS and SASEGT. Trimming left V 7 bases short and J 1 base short, with 13 bases between. CDR3 residues: CASTQSMGNTEAFF. CDR3 DNA sequence: TGTGCCAGCACCCAGTCAATGGGGAACACTGAAGCTTTCTTT.

This clonotype was seen repeatedly, ten times or more. The chain carries TRBV6-6 and TRBJ1-1; D not certain. V was trimmed by 0 bases and J by 8 bases, leaving 4 bases between them. The CDR3 is 11 residues long. Germline CDR1 is MNHNY and CDR2 is SVGAGI (reference sequence). The CDR3, as DNA: TGTGCCAGCAGTTACTCCAGCGAAGCTTTCTTT. Its translation is CASSYSSEAFF.

This clonotype was counted between two and nine times. The chain has TRBV5-1 and TRBJ1-6; 10 bases match TRBD1. V shed 2 bases and J 16 bases; nucleotides not matched to a gene: 12. The CDR3 consists of 15 residues. The germline CDR1 and CDR2 sequences are SGHRS and YFSETQ. CDR3 sequence (DNA): TGCGCCAGCAGCTTTGGAACGGGACAGGGGTCGAGGCTCCACTTT. Translated, it gives CASSFGTGQGSRLHF.

A single count supports this clonotype. Since a much larger clone is just one base distant, this may be a read error. V and J are TRBV6-6 and TRBJ1-5, with a weak D call TRBD1 (5 bases). The CDR3 runs to 18 residues. The ends were cut back, 0 bases at V and 2 bases at J, with 17 bases in the middle. Germline V gene sequence: CDR1 MNHNY, CDR2 SVGAGI (reference sequence). The CDR3 sequence: CASSYSGQGGWGNQPQHF. DNA for the CDR3: TGTGCCAGCAGTTACTCAGGGCAGGGTGGTTGGGGCAATCAGCCCCAGCATTTT.

There are many counts of this clonotype. V is TRBV5-1 and J is TRBJ2-1; 10 nucleotides line up with TRBD2. CDR3 size: 18 residues. V lost 0 bases and J lost 5; bases outside the gene matches: 11. Germline V lookup: CDR1 SGHRS, CDR2 YFSETQ. The CDR3 DNA reads TGCGCCAGCAGCTTGGAGACAGCGGGAGGGCTCTTGGACAATGAGCAGTTCTTC. It translates to CASSLETAGGLLDNEQFF.

This clonotype has only a few counts. The chain combines TRBV6-2 or TRBV6-3 with TRBJ2-2; 11 positions match TRBD1. Germline CDR1 is MNHEY and CDR2 is SVGEGT. V was pared by 2 bases and J by 3 bases, with 8 bases of the junction left unmatched. This CDR3 spans 18 amino acids. CDR3 in amino acids: CASSYDIGTGGYTGELFF. Written as DNA, the CDR3 is TGTGCCAGCAGTTACGATATTGGGACAGGGGGATACACCGGGGAGCTGTTTTTT.

This clonotype came up many times. CDR3 nucleotide sequence: TGTGCCAGCAGTTACCTTATTAGCGTAGGGAACACCGGGGAGCTGTTTTTT. It is translated as CASSYLISVGNTGELFF. The rearrangement joins TRBV6-5 to TRBJ2-2, with D possibly being TRBD2 (5 bases). Germline V gene sequence: CDR1 MNHEY, CDR2 SVGAGI. The CDR3 loop spans 17 amino acids. Trimming shortened V by 2 bases and J by 1 base, and 14 bases separated the two germline ends.

This clonotype was recorded at least ten times. The rearrangement uses TRBV6-1 and TRBJ1-1, with D maybe TRBD1 (5 bases). V was clipped by 4 bases and J by 0 bases, with 12 bases between them. Germline V CDR1 and CDR2: MNHNS, SASEGT. The CDR3 contains 15 residues. CDR3 amino acids: CASSGQTVMNTEAFF. The CDR3 DNA reads as TGTGCCAGCAGTGGGCAGACAGTAATGAACACTGAAGCTTTCTTT.

The table lists this clonotype with many counts. The genes are TRBV2 and TRBJ2-3; D is ambiguous. V shed 6 bases and J shed 2 bases, with 12 bases lying between them. This CDR3 spans 14 amino acids. The germline gives CDR1 SNHLY, CDR2 FYNNEI. The CDR3 region is CASRGGVLTDTQYF. Here the CDR3 DNA reads TGTGCCAGCAGGGGCGGAGTTCTCACAGATACGCAGTATTTT.

This sequence joins TRBV11-2 and TRBJ1-6; D is unresolved. V was pared by 9 bases and J by 0 bases, with 9 bases between. The CDR3 runs 14 residues. The germline CDR1 and CDR2 sequences are SGHAT and FQNNGV. The CDR3 nucleotides are TGTGCCAGTGTAGTGAGCTCCTATAATTCACCCCTCCACTTT. Encoded protein: CASVVSSYNSPLHF.

This clonotype came up many times. The chain employs TRBV7-2 and TRBJ2-7; possibly TRBD1 or TRBD2 for D (5 bases each). The germline V gene has CDR1 SGHTA and CDR2 FQGNSA. V was clipped by 5 bases and J by 6 bases, with 20 bases between them. The CDR3 has 15 amino acids. The CDR3 DNA reads as TGTGCCAGCAGCCCAGGATGGGGCATTGGGGGCGAGCAGTACTTC. This gives the protein CASSPGWGIGGEQYF.